The next 2 T cell receptor beta chains were all read from a single sample in a study of blood T cell repertoires in COVID-19. The data were produced by immunoSEQ multiplex PCR, yet TCRdb's version contains in-frame clones alone and is incomplete. The sample carries approximately 300,000 clones, approximately 86% recorded once. The sample was PBMCs or T cells enriched from blood (not recorded which). The receptor source for this set is a young woman who had recovered from COVID-19.

The chain couples TRBV4-1 to TRBJ1-2; tentative D call: TRBD1 (5 bases). Germline V CDR1 and CDR2: MGHRA, YSYEKL. Deletions cut 4 bases from V and 4 bases from J, with 19 bases between. The CDR3 length is 16 residues. The CDR3 spells CASSLDRDRPSYGYTF. The DNA for the CDR3 is TGCGCCAGCAGCCTGGACCGCGACAGACCTAGCTATGGCTACACCTTC.

The chain links TRBV27 to TRBJ2-7; D not resolved. The V end lost 5 bases, the J end lost 0 bases, and 11 bases lay between the germline ends. The CDR3 contains 14 residues. Germline CDR1 reads MNHEY; CDR2 reads SMNVEV (reference sequence). The CDR3 sequence is CASSPTGSSYEQYF. The CDR3 DNA reads as TGTGCCAGCAGTCCGACTGGCAGCTCCTACGAGCAGTACTTC.